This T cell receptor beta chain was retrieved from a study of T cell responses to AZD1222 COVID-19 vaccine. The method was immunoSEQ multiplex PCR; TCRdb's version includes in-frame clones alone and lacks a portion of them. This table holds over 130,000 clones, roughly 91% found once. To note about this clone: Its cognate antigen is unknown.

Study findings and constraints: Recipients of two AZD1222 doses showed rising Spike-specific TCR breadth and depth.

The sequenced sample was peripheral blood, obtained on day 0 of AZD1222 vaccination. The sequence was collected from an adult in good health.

The CDR3 sequence is CASSSRDRGYEQYF. The CDR3 nucleotides are TGTGCCAGCAGCTCCCGGGACAGAGGCTACGAGCAGTACTTC. The chain combines TRBV3-1 (or the pseudogene TRBV3-2) with TRBJ2-7; TRBD1 matches at 7 bases. Germline V gene lookup returns CDR1 LGHDT and CDR2 YNNKEL (reference sequence). This CDR3 region has 14 residues. V lost 5 bases and J lost 3; bases outside the gene matches: 7.